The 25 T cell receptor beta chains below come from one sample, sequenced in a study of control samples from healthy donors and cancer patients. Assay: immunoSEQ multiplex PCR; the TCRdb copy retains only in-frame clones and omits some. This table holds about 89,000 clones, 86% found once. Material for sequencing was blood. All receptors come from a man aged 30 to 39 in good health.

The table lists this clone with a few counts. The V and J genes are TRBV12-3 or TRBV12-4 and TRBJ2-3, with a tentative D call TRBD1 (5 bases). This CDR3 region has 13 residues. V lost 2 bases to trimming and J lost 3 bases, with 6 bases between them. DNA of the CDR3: TGTGCCAGCAGTTTAAGGGGAACAGATACGCAGTATTTT. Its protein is CASSLRGTDTQYF.

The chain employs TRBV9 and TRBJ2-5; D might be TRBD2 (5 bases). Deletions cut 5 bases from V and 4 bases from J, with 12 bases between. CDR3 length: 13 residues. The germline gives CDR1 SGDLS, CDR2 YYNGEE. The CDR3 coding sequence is TGTGCCAGCAGTGCAACACGGGGAGAGACCCAGTACTTC. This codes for CASSATRGETQYF.

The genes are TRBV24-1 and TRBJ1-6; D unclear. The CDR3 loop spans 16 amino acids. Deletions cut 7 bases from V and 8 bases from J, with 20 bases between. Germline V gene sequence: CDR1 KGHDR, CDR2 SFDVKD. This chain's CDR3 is CATRESQLERDSPLHF. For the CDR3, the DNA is TGTGCCACCAGGGAGAGCCAGCTGGAGAGGGATTCACCCCTCCACTTT.

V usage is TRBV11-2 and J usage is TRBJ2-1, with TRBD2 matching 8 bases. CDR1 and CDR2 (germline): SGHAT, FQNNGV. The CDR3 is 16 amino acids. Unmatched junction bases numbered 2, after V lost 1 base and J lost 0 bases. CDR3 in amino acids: CASSLVAGSSYNEQFF. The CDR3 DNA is TGTGCCAGCAGCTTAGTAGCGGGGAGCTCCTACAATGAGCAGTTCTTC.

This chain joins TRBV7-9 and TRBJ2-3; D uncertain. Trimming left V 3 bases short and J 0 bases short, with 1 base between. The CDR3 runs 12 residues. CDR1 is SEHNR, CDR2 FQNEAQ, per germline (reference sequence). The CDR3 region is CASSFSTDTQYF. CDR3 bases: TGTGCCAGCAGCTTTAGCACAGATACGCAGTATTTT.

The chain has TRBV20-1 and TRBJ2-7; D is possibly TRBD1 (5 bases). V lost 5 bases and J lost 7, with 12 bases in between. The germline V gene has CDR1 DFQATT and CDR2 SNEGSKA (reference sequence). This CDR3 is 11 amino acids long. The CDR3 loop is CSADTGFEQYV. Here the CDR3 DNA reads TGCAGTGCTGACACAGGCTTTGAGCAGTACGTC.

In DNA form, the CDR3 reads TGTGCCAGCAGCTTGGGACAGGGGACAGGAAACACCATATATTTT. Residues: CASSLGQGTGNTIYF. The genes are TRBV7-8 and TRBJ1-3; 10 bases agree with TRBD1. The CDR3 runs 15 residues. Germline lookup yields CDR1 SGHVS and CDR2 FQNEAQ. The ends lost 3 bases at V and 4 bases at J; junction bases unmatched: 3.

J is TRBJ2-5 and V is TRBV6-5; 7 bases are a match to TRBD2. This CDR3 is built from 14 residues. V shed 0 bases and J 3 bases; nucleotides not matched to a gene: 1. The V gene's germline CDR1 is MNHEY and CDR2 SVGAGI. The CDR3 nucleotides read TGTGCCAGCAGTTACTCGGGAGGGGAAGAGACCCAGTACTTC. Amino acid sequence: CASSYSGGEETQYF.

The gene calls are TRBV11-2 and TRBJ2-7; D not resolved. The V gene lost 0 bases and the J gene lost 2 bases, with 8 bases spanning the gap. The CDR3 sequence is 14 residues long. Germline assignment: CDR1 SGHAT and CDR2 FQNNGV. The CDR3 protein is CASSLDRLAYEQYF. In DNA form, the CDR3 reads TGTGCCAGCAGCTTAGATCGATTGGCCTACGAGCAGTACTTC.

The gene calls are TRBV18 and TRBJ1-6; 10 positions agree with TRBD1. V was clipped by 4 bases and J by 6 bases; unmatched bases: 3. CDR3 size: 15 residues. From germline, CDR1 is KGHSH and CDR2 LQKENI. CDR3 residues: CASSQGTGVNSPLHF. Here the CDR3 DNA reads TGTGCCAGCTCACAGGGGACAGGGGTTAATTCACCCCTCCACTTT.

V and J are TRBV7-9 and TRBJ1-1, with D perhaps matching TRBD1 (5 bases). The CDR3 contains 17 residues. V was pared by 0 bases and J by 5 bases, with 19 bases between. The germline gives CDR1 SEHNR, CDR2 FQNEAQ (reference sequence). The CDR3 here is CASSLALPTAPRTEAFF. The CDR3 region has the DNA TGTGCCAGCAGCTTAGCTCTACCGACAGCGCCAAGGACTGAAGCTTTCTTT.

CDR3 coding DNA: TGTGCCAGCAGCTCGGGGACAGGGGGCACCGAGCAGTACTTC. Translated, it gives CASSSGTGGTEQYF. The V and J genes are TRBV7-9 and TRBJ2-7, with 12 bases aligning to TRBD1. Per the germline V gene, CDR1 is SEHNR and CDR2 is FQNEAQ (reference sequence). The CDR3 loop spans 14 amino acids. The trim removed 4 bases at V and 6 bases at J, leaving 4 bases unmatched.

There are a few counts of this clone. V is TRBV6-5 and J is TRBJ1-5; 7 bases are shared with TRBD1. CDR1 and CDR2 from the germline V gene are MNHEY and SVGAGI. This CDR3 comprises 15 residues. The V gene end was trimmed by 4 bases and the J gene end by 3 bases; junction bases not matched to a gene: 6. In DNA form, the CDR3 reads TGTGCCAGCAGTTCTGGACAGGCTTACAATCAGCCCCAGCATTTT. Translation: CASSSGQAYNQPQHF.

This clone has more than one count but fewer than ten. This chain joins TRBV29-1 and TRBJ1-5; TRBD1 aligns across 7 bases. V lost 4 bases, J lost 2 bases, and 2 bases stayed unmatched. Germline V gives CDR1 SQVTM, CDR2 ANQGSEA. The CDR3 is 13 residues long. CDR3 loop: CSVVGTGNQPQHF. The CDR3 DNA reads TGCAGCGTTGTAGGGACAGGCAATCAGCCCCAGCATTTT.

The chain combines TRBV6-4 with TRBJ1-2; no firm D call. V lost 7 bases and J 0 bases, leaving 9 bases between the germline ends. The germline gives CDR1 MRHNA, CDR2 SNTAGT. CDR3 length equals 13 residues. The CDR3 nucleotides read TGTGCCAGCACACCGGGCCCTAACTATGGCTACACCTTC. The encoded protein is CASTPGPNYGYTF.

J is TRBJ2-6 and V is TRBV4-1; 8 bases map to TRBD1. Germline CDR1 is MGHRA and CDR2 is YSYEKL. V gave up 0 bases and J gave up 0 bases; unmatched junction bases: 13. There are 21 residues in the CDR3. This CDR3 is CASSQDDSLGTGHSGANVLTF. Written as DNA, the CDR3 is TGCGCCAGCAGCCAAGATGATTCGTTGGGGACAGGCCACTCTGGGGCCAACGTCCTGACTTTC.

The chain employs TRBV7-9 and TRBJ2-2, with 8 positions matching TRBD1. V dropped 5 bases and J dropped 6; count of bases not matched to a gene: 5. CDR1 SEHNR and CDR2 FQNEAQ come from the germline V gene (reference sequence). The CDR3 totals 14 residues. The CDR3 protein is CASSRHRGSGELFF. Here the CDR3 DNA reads TGTGCCAGCAGCAGACACAGGGGGTCCGGGGAGCTGTTTTTT.

The CDR3 is CASRVGYSTEAFF. CDR3 sequence (DNA): TGTGCCAGCAGAGTGGGGTACAGCACTGAAGCTTTCTTT. The chain couples TRBV12-3 or TRBV12-4 to TRBJ1-1, with D uncertain. The CDR3 extends over 13 amino acids. Between the trimmed V and J ends, which lost 6 bases and 4 bases, there was a span of 12 bases.

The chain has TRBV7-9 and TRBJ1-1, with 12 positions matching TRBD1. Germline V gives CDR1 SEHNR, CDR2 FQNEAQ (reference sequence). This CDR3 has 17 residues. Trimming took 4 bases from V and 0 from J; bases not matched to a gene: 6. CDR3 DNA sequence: TGTGCCAGCAGCTCACAGGGACAGGGGGCCCTGAACACTGAAGCTTTCTTT. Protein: CASSSQGQGALNTEAFF.

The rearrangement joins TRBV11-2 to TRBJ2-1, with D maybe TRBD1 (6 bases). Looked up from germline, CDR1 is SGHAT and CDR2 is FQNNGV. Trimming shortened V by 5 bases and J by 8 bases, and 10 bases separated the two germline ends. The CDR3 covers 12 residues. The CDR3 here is CASSPQGYEQFF. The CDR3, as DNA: TGTGCCAGCAGCCCACAGGGATATGAGCAGTTCTTC.

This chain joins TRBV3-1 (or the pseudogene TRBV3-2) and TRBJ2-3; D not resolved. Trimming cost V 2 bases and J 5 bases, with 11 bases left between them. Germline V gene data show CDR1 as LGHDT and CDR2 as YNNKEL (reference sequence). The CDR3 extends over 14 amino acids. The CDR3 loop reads CASSQSPRGDTQYF. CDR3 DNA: TGTGCCAGCAGCCAATCACCTCGCGGAGATACGCAGTATTTT.

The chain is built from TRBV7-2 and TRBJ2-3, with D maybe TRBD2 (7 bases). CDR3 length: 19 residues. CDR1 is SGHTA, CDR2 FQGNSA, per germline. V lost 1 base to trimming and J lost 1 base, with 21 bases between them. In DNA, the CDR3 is TGTGCCAGCAGCTTAGTTCGGGGGGCCCTGGTCGGGGGCACAGATACGCAGTATTTT. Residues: CASSLVRGALVGGTDTQYF.

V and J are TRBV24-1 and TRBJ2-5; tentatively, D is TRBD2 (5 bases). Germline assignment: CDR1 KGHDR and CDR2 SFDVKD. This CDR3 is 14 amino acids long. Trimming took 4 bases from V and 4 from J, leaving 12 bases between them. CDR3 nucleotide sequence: TGTGCCACCAGTGACAATCTAGCTAGAGAGACCCAGTACTTC. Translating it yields CATSDNLARETQYF.

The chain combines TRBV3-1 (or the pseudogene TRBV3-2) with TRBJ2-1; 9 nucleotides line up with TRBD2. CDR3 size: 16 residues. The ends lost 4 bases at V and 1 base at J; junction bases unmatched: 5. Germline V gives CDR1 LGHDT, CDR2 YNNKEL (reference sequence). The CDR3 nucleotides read TGTGCCAGCAGCCCGGGGAGCGGGGGGTCCTACAATGAGCAGTTCTTC. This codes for CASSPGSGGSYNEQFF.

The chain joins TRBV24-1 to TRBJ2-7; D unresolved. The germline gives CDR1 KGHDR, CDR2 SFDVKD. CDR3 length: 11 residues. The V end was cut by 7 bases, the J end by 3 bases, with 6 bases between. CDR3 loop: CATSYSYEQYF. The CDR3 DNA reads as TGTGCCACCAGCTACAGCTACGAGCAGTACTTC.